This TCR beta chain was obtained from a study of blood T cells in healthy people across ages. A second PCR of about 7 to 11 cycles used a sample-barcoded 5' primer and a J-beta primer mix. Via MiXCR, TCRdb re-called the 5' RACE reads, giving one row per CDR3 protein. The table lists hundreds of thousands of distinct CDR3 sequences, around 21% of them singletons. Germline CDR1 reads MNHEY; CDR2 reads SVGAGI. V was shortened by 0 bases and J by 1 base, with 9 bases between the two germline ends. The CDR3 covers 15 residues. This clonotype was seen at least ten times. The chain couples TRBV6-5 to TRBJ2-5; D gene ambiguous. This clonotype originated in a man between 65 and 85 years old in good health. The sequenced material came from blood. In DNA, the CDR3 is TGTGCCAGCAGTTACTCGTTGGACGGCCAAGAGACCCAGTACTTC. It codes for CASSYSLDGQETQYF.